The clone carrying this TCR beta chain was counted a single time. The antigen remains unidentified. A much bigger clone sits one base away, suggesting this may be a read error. From about 400 ng of RNA, a library with molecular barcoded alpha/delta and beta/gamma adaptors was made. TCRdb recomputed calls from the reads with MiXCR, one row per CDR3 protein. The repertoire includes 100,000 to 150,000 distinct CDR3 sequences, approximately 13% of them detected once, and 6.5% to 9% sits in the top ten. Trimming stripped 2 bases from V and 10 bases from J, with 14 bases between. The CDR3 has 12 residues. CDR1 is GTSNPN and CDR2 is SVGIG in the germline V gene (reference sequence). This record belongs to a study of read filtering for tumor transcriptome and immune sequencing. Points from the study as a whole: In IR-seq, single-read clonotypes were approximately 79% of clonotypes but around 3.2% of reads. Sorted CD138-negative bone marrow cells were not purified T cells.

The receptor's source is a donor older than 35 with multiple myeloma. This chain uses TRBV30 with TRBJ1-1, with no clear D. Material: a population of CD138-negative cells sorted from bone marrow. Here the CDR3 reads CAWSIGGERAFF. The DNA of the CDR3 is TGTGCCTGGAGTATAGGCGGGGAGAGAGCTTTCTTT.